One T cell receptor beta chain is described in this entry. Only in-frame clones appear in the TCRdb table, and some are missing; sequencing was by immunoSEQ multiplex PCR. The sample has about 160,000 clones; roughly 80% are singletons. Assignment of participants to cohorts was predicated upon participant-reported clinical history. These data come from a study of blood T cell repertoires in COVID-19. Study as a whole: The cDNA or gDNA used as material had been derived from T cells, B-cell-depleted T cells, or PBMCs.

Sequenced material: PBMCs or T cells enriched from blood (not recorded which). The clonotype originates from a woman between 35 and 50 years old with acute COVID-19.

The CDR3 bases are TGCGCCAGCAGCTTGGGGACAGGGGGGATCTACGAGCAGTACTTC. It is translated as CASSLGTGGIYEQYF. The chain recombines TRBV5-1 with TRBJ2-7; 10 nucleotides agree with TRBD1. Germline values: CDR1 SGHRS, CDR2 YFSETQ. The CDR3 is 15 residues long. The J segment lost 3 bases and the V segment lost 0 bases, leaving 3 bases of the junction unmatched.